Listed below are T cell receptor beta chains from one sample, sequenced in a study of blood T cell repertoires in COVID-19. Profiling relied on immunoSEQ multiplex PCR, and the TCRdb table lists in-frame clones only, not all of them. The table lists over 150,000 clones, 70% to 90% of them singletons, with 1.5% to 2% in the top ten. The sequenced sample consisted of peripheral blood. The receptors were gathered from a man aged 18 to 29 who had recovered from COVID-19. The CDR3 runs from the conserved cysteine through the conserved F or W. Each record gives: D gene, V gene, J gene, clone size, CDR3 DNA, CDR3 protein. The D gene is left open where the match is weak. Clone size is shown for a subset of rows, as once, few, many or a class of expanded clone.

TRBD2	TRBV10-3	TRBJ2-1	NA	TGTGCCATCAGGGAAGCGGGAGCCGGGGGGGATGAGCAGTTCTTC	CAIREAGAGGDEQFF
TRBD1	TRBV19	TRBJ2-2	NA	TGTGCCAGTAGTATAGGTCCCCGGGGAGGCAGGGGGCACTCCGGGGAGCTGTTTTTT	CASSIGPRGGRGHSGELFF
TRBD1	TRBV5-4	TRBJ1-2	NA	TGTGCCAGCAGACGACAGGGGCGGGGAGGCTACACCTTC	CASRRQGRGGYTF
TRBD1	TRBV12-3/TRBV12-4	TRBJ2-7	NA	TGTGCCAGCAGTTCTCCGGACAGGGCCGAGCAGTACTTC	CASSSPDRAEQYF
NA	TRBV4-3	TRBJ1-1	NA	TGCGCCAGCAGCCAAGCGGGGGTGGCCACTGAAGCTTTCTTT	CASSQAGVATEAFF
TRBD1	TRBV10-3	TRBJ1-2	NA	TGTGCCATCGCCCAGGACAGGACTTCTGGTGATGGCTACACCTTC	CAIAQDRTSGDGYTF
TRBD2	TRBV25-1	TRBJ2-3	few	TGTGCCAGCAGTATCAGCGGGAGGACAGATACGCAGTATTTT	CASSISGRTDTQYF
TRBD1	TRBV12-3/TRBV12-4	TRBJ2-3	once	TGTGCCAGCAGTGAACAGGGGTCAGATACGCAGTATTTT	CASSEQGSDTQYF
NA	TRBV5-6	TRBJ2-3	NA	TGTGCCAGCACGGGGGTCTCAGATACGCAGTATTTT	CASTGVSDTQYF
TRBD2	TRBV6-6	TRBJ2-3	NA	TGTGCCAGCAGTTTACGACTAAGCGGGAGTGGAAATACGCAGTATTTT	CASSLRLSGSGNTQYF
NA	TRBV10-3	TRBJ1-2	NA	TGTGCCATCAACGGTGAGGGAGAGGTGGATTATGGCTACACCTTC	CAINGEGEVDYGYTF
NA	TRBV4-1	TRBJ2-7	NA	TGCGCCAGCAGCCAAGCTCCCAGGGGCCCCTACGAGCAGTACTTC	CASSQAPRGPYEQYF
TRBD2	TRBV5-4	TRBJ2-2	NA	TGTGCCAGCAGCGCCCTATGGACTAGCGGGAGTATGAACACCGGGGAGCTGTTTTTT	CASSALWTSGSMNTGELFF
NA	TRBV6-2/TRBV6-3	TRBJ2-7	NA	TGTGCCAGCAGTTATCAGGGCGGTGCCTACGAGCAGTACTTC	CASSYQGGAYEQYF
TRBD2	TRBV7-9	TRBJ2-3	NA	TGTGCCAGCAGGGGACGAATCCGGATAAGCGGGAGGACAGATACGCAGTATTTT	CASRGRIRISGRTDTQYF
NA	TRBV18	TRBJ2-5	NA	TGTGCCAGCTCACCATTAGAAGAAGAGACCCAGTACTTC	CASSPLEEETQYF
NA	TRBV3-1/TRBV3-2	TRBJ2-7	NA	TGTGCCAGCAGCCGGGGGCTGGGCGACTCCTACGAGCAGTACTTC	CASSRGLGDSYEQYF
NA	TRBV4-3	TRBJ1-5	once	TGCGCCAGCAGCCCAGACATCCATAGCAATCAGCCCCAGCATTTT	CASSPDIHSNQPQHF
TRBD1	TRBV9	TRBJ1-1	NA	TGTGCCAGCAGCGCCGGGACAGGGGATCGGGCTTTCTTT	CASSAGTGDRAFF
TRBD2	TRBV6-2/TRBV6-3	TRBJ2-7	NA	TGTGCCAGCAGTTACTCTAGCGGGCGCTACGAGCAGTACTTC	CASSYSSGRYEQYF
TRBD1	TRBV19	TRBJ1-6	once	TGTGCCAGTAGTTCAACCGGGACAGCACTCTATAATTCACCCCTCCACTTT	CASSSTGTALYNSPLHF
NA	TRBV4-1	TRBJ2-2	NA	TGCGCCAGCAGCCTGCCACTGACCGGGGAGCTGTTTTTT	CASSLPLTGELFF
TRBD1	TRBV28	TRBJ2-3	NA	TGTGCCAGCAGTCCCGGGACAGCAGGCACAGATACGCAGTATTTT	CASSPGTAGTDTQYF
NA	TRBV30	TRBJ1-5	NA	TGTGCCTGGAGCCACAGGGATAGCAATCAGCCCCAGCATTTT	CAWSHRDSNQPQHF
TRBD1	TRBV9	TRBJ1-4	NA	TGTGCCAGCAGCGGGGTTGGGGGGACAGGAGGTGAAAAACTGTTTTTT	CASSGVGGTGGEKLFF
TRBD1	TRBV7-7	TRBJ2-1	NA	TGTGCTAGCAGCTTCAGGGGGCATAGTGATGAGCAGTTCTTC	CASSFRGHSDEQFF
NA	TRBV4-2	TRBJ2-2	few	TGTGCCAGCAGCCAAGATTGGGGCAGGTTGTCCGGGGAGCTGTTTTTT	CASSQDWGRLSGELFF
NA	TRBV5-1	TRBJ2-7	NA	TGCGCCAGCAGCCCGGACATCCCCTACGAGCAGTACTTC	CASSPDIPYEQYF
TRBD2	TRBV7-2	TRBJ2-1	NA	TGTGCCAGCAGCTTACGCGGGAGGGCGGTTGAGCAGTTCTTC	CASSLRGRAVEQFF
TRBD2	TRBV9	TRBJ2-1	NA	TGTGCCAGCAGCCTGGGACTAGCGGGGGTCAATGAGCAGTTCTTC	CASSLGLAGVNEQFF
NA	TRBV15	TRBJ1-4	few	TGTGCCACCAGCGGCGGACAGGAAAAACTGTTTTTT	CATSGGQEKLFF
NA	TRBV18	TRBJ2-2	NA	TGTGCCAGCTCACCCTCGACTTATAACACCGGGGAGCTGTTTTTT	CASSPSTYNTGELFF
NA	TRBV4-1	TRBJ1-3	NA	TGCGCCAGCAGCCAAGACCTGGGAAACACCATATATTTT	CASSQDLGNTIYF
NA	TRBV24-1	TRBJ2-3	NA	TGTGCCACCAGTGATCCGGCGGGTAGCCCAGATACGCAGTATTTT	CATSDPAGSPDTQYF
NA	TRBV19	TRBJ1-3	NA	TGTGCCAGTAGTCTATCACAGGTCGTAAGAAACACCATATATTTT	CASSLSQVVRNTIYF
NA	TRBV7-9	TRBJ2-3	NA	TGTGCCAGCAGCTTAGGACTAGAGCCAGATACGCAGTATTTT	CASSLGLEPDTQYF
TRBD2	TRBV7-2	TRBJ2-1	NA	TGTGCCAGCACCACTAGCGGCTACAATGAGCAGTTCTTC	CASTTSGYNEQFF
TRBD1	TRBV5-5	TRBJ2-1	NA	TGTGCCAGCAGCGGGGGACAGGGCCCGTACAATGAGCAGTTCTTC	CASSGGQGPYNEQFF
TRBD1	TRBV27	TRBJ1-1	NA	TGTGCCAGCAGTCCGCTCCCGGGACAGGGCCCTGAAGCTTTCTTT	CASSPLPGQGPEAFF
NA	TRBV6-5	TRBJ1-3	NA	TGTGCCAGCAAAACACAGGGTTCTGGAAACACCATATATTTT	CASKTQGSGNTIYF
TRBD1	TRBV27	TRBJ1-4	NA	TGTGCCAGCGGGCGACAGGGGGCGATCGGAAAACTGTTTTTT	CASGRQGAIGKLFF
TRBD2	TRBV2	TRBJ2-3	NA	TGTGCCAGCAGGGACCTCATAGCGGGGGCAGATACGCAGTATTTT	CASRDLIAGADTQYF
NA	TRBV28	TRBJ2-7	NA	TGTGCCAGCAGTGACTCCCCGATGACCTACGAGCAGTACTTC	CASSDSPMTYEQYF
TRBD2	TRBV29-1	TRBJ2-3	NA	TGCAGCGTTGGGACTAGCGAAAGTACGCAGTATTTT	CSVGTSESTQYF
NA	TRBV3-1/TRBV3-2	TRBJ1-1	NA	TGTGCCAGCAGCCCGCCAGGGAATACTGAAGCTTTCTTT	CASSPPGNTEAFF
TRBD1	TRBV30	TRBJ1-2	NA	TGTGCCTGGAACGGGGGACAGGGGGCGCGAGGCTACACCTTC	CAWNGGQGARGYTF
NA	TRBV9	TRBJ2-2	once	TGTGCCAGCAGCTCGGTGAACACCGGGGAGCTGTTTTTT	CASSSVNTGELFF
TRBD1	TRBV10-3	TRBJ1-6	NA	TGTGCCATCAGTACAGGGGGCAATTCACCCCTCCACTTT	CAISTGGNSPLHF
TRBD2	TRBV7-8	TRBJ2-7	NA	TGTGCCAGCAGCTTAGCGCTAGCGGGAGCGAACGAGCAGTACTTC	CASSLALAGANEQYF
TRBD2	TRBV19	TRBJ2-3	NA	TGTGCCAGTAACTCGGGACTAGTCACAGATACGCAGTATTTT	CASNSGLVTDTQYF
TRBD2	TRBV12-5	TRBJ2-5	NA	TGTGCTAGTGGTTTGGTAGCAACCCTGGCGGGGGGAGAGACCCAGTACTTC	CASGLVATLAGGETQYF
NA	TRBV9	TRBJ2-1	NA	TGTGCCAGCAGCGCGACTGGACAGAAATACCCCACATTCCGGGAGCAGTTCTTC	CASSATGQKYPTFREQFF
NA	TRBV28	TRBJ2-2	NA	TGTGCCAGCAGTCCCCAAAGAGGGATAGCCGGGGAGCTGTTTTTT	CASSPQRGIAGELFF